Listed below are T cell receptor beta chains from one sample, sequenced in a study of Ad26.COV2.S vaccination and SARS-CoV-2 variants. Sequencing was performed with immunoSEQ multiplex PCR; in TCRdb, only in-frame clones are kept and a portion is missing. The sample holds more than 400,000 clones, 80% to 95% seen once. The material sequenced was peripheral blood, taken in a trial of Ad26.COV2.S vaccine versus placebo. The receptors were gathered from a person aged 18-65 years who received the Ad26.COV2.S COVID-19 vaccine or a placebo. Each CDR3 is given with its conserved first and last residue. A D gene is named only where the DNA matches it firmly. The size field is filled for only some rows; it gives once, few, many or a size class.

v_call,j_call,d_call,clone_size,cdr3_aa,cdr3_nt
TRBV2,TRBJ2-1,TRBD2,NA,CASSLAGADEQFF,TGTGCCAGCAGTCTAGCGGGGGCGGATGAGCAGTTCTTC
TRBV2,TRBJ1-1,NA,NA,CASRAGSAEAFF,TGTGCCAGCAGGGCAGGGTCAGCTGAAGCTTTCTTT
TRBV6-6,TRBJ2-1,NA,NA,CAAKERPTDNEQFF,TGTGCCGCGAAAGAACGGCCTACAGACAATGAGCAGTTCTTC
TRBV27,TRBJ1-4,NA,NA,CASGGANEKLFF,TGTGCCAGCGGGGGTGCTAATGAAAAACTGTTTTTT
TRBV20-1,TRBJ2-2,NA,NA,CSARGSGELFF,TGCAGTGCTAGGGGCTCCGGGGAGCTGTTTTTT
TRBV19,TRBJ2-7,NA,NA,CASRKRDGSYEQYF,TGTGCCAGTAGGAAGAGGGACGGCTCCTACGAGCAGTACTTC
TRBV6-5,TRBJ1-1,NA,NA,CASTTPGGTEAFF,TGTGCCAGCACCACTCCCGGGGGCACTGAAGCTTTCTTT
TRBV5-1,TRBJ2-2,NA,NA,CASRRAALGVTGELFF,TGCGCCAGCCGTCGGGCCGCCTTGGGGGTCACCGGGGAGCTGTTTTTT
TRBV19,TRBJ2-3,NA,NA,CASSISLLSDADTQYF,TGTGCCAGTAGTATATCGCTTTTGAGCGACGCAGATACGCAGTATTTT
TRBV7-2,TRBJ2-1,TRBD2,NA,CASSYIKIGGVSGNNEQFF,TGTGCCAGCAGCTACATAAAGATCGGTGGTGTTAGCGGGAACAATGAGCAGTTCTTC
TRBV7-8,TRBJ2-3,NA,NA,CASSPSRPGGTQYF,TGTGCCAGCAGTCCCTCCCGGCCTGGGGGTACGCAGTATTTT
TRBV7-2,TRBJ1-5,NA,few,CASSLGTFSNQPQHF,TGTGCCAGCAGCTTAGGGACATTTAGCAATCAGCCCCAGCATTTT
TRBV4-3,TRBJ1-3,TRBD1,NA,CASSQVVTGAASSGNTIYF,TGCGCCAGCAGCCAAGTTGTGACAGGGGCCGCGAGCTCTGGAAACACCATATATTTT
TRBV7-9,TRBJ1-3,NA,few,CASWEVGNTIYF,TGTGCCAGCTGGGAAGTAGGAAACACCATATATTTT
TRBV28,TRBJ1-4,NA,once,CASRSWTALNEKLFF,TGTGCCAGCAGGTCATGGACGGCCCTTAATGAAAAACTGTTTTTT
TRBV9,TRBJ2-3,TRBD2,once,CASSVALTGTSGSTDTQYF,TGTGCCAGCAGCGTTGCCCTCACCGGGACTAGCGGGAGCACAGATACGCAGTATTTT
TRBV19,TRBJ2-7,TRBD1,NA,CASSSMTGDPYEQYF,TGTGCCAGTAGTTCCATGACAGGGGACCCCTACGAGCAGTACTTC
TRBV10-3,TRBJ2-3,TRBD2,NA,CAISPGTSGGQDTQYF,TGTGCCATCAGCCCCGGGACTAGCGGGGGCCAAGATACGCAGTATTTT
TRBV5-1,TRBJ2-7,NA,few,CASSFDGAREQYF,TGCGCCAGCAGCTTTGACGGGGCGCGGGAGCAGTACTTC
TRBV4-3,TRBJ2-2,NA,NA,CASSQEAGLNTGELFF,TGCGCCAGCAGCCAAGAGGCAGGGTTGAACACCGGGGAGCTGTTTTTT
TRBV6-1,TRBJ1-2,NA,once,CASSEIRQWSKYYYGYTF,TGTGCCAGCAGTGAAATAAGACAGTGGTCCAAATACTACTATGGCTACACCTTC
TRBV24-1,TRBJ1-2,NA,NA,CATSDAKQGGGTEGYTF,TGTGCCACCAGTGATGCGAAACAGGGAGGAGGCACTGAAGGCTACACCTTC
TRBV7-2,TRBJ2-3,TRBD2,NA,CASSASGGALDTQYF,TGTGCCAGCAGCGCGAGCGGGGGGGCTTTGGATACGCAGTATTTT
TRBV12-5,TRBJ2-5,TRBD2,NA,CASGKSGLAGVETQYF,TGTGCTAGTGGTAAATCGGGACTAGCGGGGGTAGAGACCCAGTACTTC
TRBV19,TRBJ2-3,NA,NA,CAKKGQYF,TGTGCCAAAAAGGGGCAGTATTTT
TRBV7-7,TRBJ2-5,TRBD2,NA,CASSLFGLAGEETQYF,TGTGCTAGCAGCTTATTTGGACTAGCGGGAGAAGAGACCCAGTACTTC
TRBV7-2,TRBJ1-1,NA,NA,CASSLRQYIILNTEAFF,TGTGCCAGCAGCCTCAGACAGTACATAATCCTGAACACTGAAGCTTTCTTT
TRBV27,TRBJ2-5,TRBD1,NA,CASSLFGTDQETQYF,TGTGCCAGCAGTTTATTCGGGACAGACCAAGAGACCCAGTACTTC
TRBV30,TRBJ1-1,TRBD1,few,CAWSGGTVIYTEAFF,TGTGCCTGGAGTGGGGGGACAGTCATTTACACTGAAGCTTTCTTT
TRBV6-5,TRBJ2-7,NA,NA,CASSYGQRGIEQYF,TGTGCCAGCAGTTACGGACAGAGGGGGATCGAGCAGTACTTC
TRBV19,TRBJ2-1,NA,NA,CASSMFLRGTYNEQFF,TGTGCCAGTAGTATGTTCTTGCGGGGTACCTACAATGAGCAGTTCTTC